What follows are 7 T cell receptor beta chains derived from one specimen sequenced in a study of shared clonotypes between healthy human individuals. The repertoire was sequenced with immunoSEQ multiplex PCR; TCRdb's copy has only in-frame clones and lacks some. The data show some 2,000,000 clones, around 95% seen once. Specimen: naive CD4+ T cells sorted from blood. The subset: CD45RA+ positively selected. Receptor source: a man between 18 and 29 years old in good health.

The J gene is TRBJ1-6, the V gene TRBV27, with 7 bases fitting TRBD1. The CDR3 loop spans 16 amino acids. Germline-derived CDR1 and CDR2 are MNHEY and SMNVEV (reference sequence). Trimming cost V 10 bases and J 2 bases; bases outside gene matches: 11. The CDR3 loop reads CATRRQGSTYNSPLHF. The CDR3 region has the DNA TGTGCCACCAGGAGACAGGGATCAACCTATAATTCACCCCTCCACTTT.

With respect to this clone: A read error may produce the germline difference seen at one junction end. The CDR3 loop reads CASSRTPGQGDF. As DNA, the CDR3 is TGTGCCAGCAGCCGGACCCCGGGACAGGGGGACTTC. The gene calls are TRBV28 and TRBJ2-5; 11 bases match TRBD1. The CDR3 has 12 residues. Germline V lookup: CDR1 MDHEN, CDR2 SYDVKM.

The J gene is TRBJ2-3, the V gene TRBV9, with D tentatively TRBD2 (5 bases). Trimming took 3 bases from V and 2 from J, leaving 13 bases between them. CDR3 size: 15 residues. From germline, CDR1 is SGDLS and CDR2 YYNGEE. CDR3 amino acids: CASSARGYVTDTQYF. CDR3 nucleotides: TGTGCCAGCAGCGCACGCGGGTATGTCACAGATACGCAGTATTTT.

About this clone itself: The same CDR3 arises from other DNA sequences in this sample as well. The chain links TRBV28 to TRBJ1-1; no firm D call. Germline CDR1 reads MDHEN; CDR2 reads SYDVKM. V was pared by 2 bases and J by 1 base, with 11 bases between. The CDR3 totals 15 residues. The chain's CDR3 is CASSLIGQGNTEAFF. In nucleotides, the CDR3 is TGTGCCAGCAGTTTAATTGGGCAAGGGAACACTGAAGCTTTCTTT.

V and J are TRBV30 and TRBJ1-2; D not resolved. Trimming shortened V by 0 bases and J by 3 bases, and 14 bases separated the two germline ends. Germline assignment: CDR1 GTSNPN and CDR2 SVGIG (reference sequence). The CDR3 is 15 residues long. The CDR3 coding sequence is TGTGCCTGGAGTGTAATTTCGTCAGCTTACTATGGCTACACCTTC. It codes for CAWSVISSAYYGYTF. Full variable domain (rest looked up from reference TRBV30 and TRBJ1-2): SQTIHQWPATLVQPVGSPLSLECTVEGTSNPNLYWYRQAAGRGLQLLFYSVGIGQISSEVPQNLSASRPQDRQFILSSKKLLLSDSGFYLCAWSVISSAYYGYTFGSGTRLTVV.

In DNA form, the CDR3 reads TGTGCCAGCAGCTTGACGGGGGGACAGGGGTTAGCCTACGAGCAGTACTTC. It encodes CASSLTGGQGLAYEQYF. This rearrangement joins TRBV5-4 to TRBJ2-7; 10 bases fit TRBD1. This CDR3 contains 17 residues. V shed 1 base and J 2 bases; nucleotides not matched to a gene: 9. Per the germline V gene, CDR1 is SGHNT and CDR2 is YYREEE (reference sequence). The entire variable domain, with the rest obtained from reference TRBV5-4 and TRBJ2-7, is as follows: ETGVTQSPTHLIKTRGQQVTLRCSSQSGHNTVSWYQQALGQGPQFIFQYYREEENGRGNFPPRFSGLQFPNYSSELNVNALELDDSALYLCASSLTGGQGLAYEQYFGPGTRLTVT.

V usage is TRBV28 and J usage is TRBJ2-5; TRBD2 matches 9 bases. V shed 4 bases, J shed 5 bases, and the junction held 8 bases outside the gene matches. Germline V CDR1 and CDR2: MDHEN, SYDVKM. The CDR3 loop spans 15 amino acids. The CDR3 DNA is TGTGCCAGCAGTTCCCCCGCGGGGGGGGTGGAGACCCAGTACTTC. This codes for CASSSPAGGVETQYF.